This T cell receptor beta chain was sequenced for a study of shared clonotypes between healthy human individuals. General study points: Between a few donors, naive CD4 clonotypes were shared at a level of about 5%.

Profiling relied on immunoSEQ multiplex PCR, and the TCRdb table lists in-frame clones only, not all of them. The sample lists under 2,500,000 clones; nearly 97% were seen once. V trimming: 5 bases; J trimming: 0 bases; junction bases outside the gene matches: 3. In germline, CDR1 is SGHAT, CDR2 FQNNGV. The CDR3 sequence is 16 residues long. A remark on this clone: Its antigen is still unknown.

The sequencing input was naive CD4+ T cells sorted from blood. Subset noted: CD45RA+ positively selected. The rearrangement links TRBV11-2 to TRBJ2-6; 8 positions agree with TRBD1. The TCR sequence derives from a man aged 18 to 29 in good health. CDR3 in amino acids: CASSLRGPSGANVLTF. The CDR3 bases are TGTGCCAGCAGCCTCAGGGGGCCCTCTGGGGCCAACGTCCTGACTTTC.